This T cell receptor beta chain was captured in a study of T cells after posttransplantation cyclophosphamide. General study points: Donor-recipient repertoire similarity was low at 1-2 months, rising over year one. TRB overlap between skin or GI tissue T cells and blood was limited.

Profiled with immunoSEQ multiplex PCR; TCRdb holds only in-frame clones, not every one. The sample holds around 16,000 clones, approximately 84% seen once. With regard to this clone: The target antigen is unknown.

The CDR3 totals 14 residues. Deletions cut 0 bases from V and 6 bases from J, with 13 bases between. Germline V gene data show CDR1 as SGHRS and CDR2 as YFSETQ. Control samples came 1 year after myeloablative marrow transplants with methotrexate plus calcineurin inhibitor. The material was PBMCs, obtained roughly 57 weeks after allogeneic stem cell transplant with calcineurin inhibitor and methotrexate. This TCR came from a male patient younger than 30 who received an allogeneic stem cell transplant from a related donor, was CMV-positive, and had no GVHD. Some T cells may have originated in the graft donor. This chain joins TRBV5-1 and TRBJ2-7; the D gene is possibly TRBD2 (5 bases). The DNA of the CDR3 is TGCGCCAGCAGCTTGGCCGGGCTTAGCGCCGAGCAGTACTTC. It yields the protein CASSLAGLSAEQYF.